This T cell receptor (beta chain) was profiled in a study of blood T cell repertoires in COVID-19 (dated by TCRdb to about 2020). At the level of the whole study: Samples from collaborators originated in the United States, Italy and Spain and spanned both the acute and convalescent phases of COVID-19. Where available, HLA class I and class II types were taken from metadata supplied by the sample provider and were not determined by assay-based typing. Subjects who had been exposed to COVID-19, were actively infected with it, or had recovered from it provided the deeply sampled blood TCRbeta repertoires that made up the dataset. The material from the prospective study consisted of cDNA or gDNA derived from T cells, B-cell-depleted T cells, or PBMCs. The repertoires were released in a freely available public database meant as a resource for research on the immune response to SARS-CoV-2. Sample metadata almost always included a de-identified subject ID, COVID-19 status, age in years and sex. The samples were drawn from the first 160 participants of the ongoing ImmuneRACE study and from 1,200 or so subjects provided by 6 global collaborators.

Of note for this clone: Its binding antigen is unknown. No much larger clonotype is one base removed from it; base qualities were not supplied.

The germline V gene (reference sequence) gives CDR1 as GTSNPN and CDR2 as SVGIG. The germline ends are 12 bases apart after V is trimmed by 0 bases and J by 0 bases. The CDR3, cysteine through phenylalanine, is 16 amino acids long. The kept DNA is CDR3 alone, 48 bases in frame from the first base. TCRbeta CDR3 regions were amplified from genomic DNA by means of the immunoSEQ Assay, a bias-controlled multiplex PCR. Per the original workflow: The number of nucleated cells in each sample was estimated by amplification of reference gene primers within the assay. Sequence reads were collapsed and filtered to measure the absolute abundance of every unique TCRbeta CDR3 rearrangement. For each sample, productive Simpson clonality was calculated by taking the square root of Simpson's diversity index across productive rearrangements. The table comes from immuneACCESS by way of TCRdb, which keeps in-frame sequences with V and J called. Part of the clones is missing from these tables; in studies checked, under half for an unresolved V gene and the rest for unknown reasons. V, J and clone size are those of that table, while D and trimming were read from the DNA. The sample table shows 200,000 to 250,000 clones, and 70% to 90% are seen once. Of the sample, just under 1% is held by the ten largest clones.

The investigation overall reported the following: How much clinical and demographic metadata was included differed by source and by participant, and the metadata was provided uncurated.

Whole blood was collected in K2EDTA tubes by collaborating institutions according to the institutions' own protocols. For TCRbeta analysis, collaborator samples were shipped as frozen whole blood, as isolated PBMCs, or as DNA extracted from either sample type. Sequenced: peripheral blood. The chain was built from TRBV30 and TRBJ1-3; TRBD1 could be the D gene, as 6 bases match. The TCR originated in a man in his forties with acute or convalescent COVID-19. The sequence in DNA is TGTGCCTGGAGTGTAGGGGGACCGTCCTCTGGAAACACCATATATTTT. It encodes CAWSVGGPSSGNTIYF. The CDR3 plus the reference TRBV30 and TRBJ1-3 genes for the other parts give the full variable domain: SQTIHQWPATLVQPVGSPLSLECTVEGTSNPNLYWYRQAAGRGLQLLFYSVGIGQISSEVPQNLSASRPQDRQFILSSKKLLLSDSGFYLCAWSVGGPSSGNTIYFGEGSWLTVV.